Listed below are T cell receptor beta chains from one sample, sequenced in a study of blood T cell repertoires in COVID-19. Produced via immunoSEQ multiplex PCR; TCRdb's table is partial and in-frame only. The profile shows 210,000 or so clones, 88% of them singletons. Sample: peripheral blood. Receptor source: a woman in her sixties or seventies with acute or convalescent COVID-19. Each CDR3 is given with its conserved first and last residue. A D gene is named only where the DNA matches it firmly. A clone size is listed for some rows: how often the clone was seen (once, few, many), or a class if it is expanded.

abundance | j_gene | len | v_gene | d_gene | CDR3nt | CDR3aa
- | TRBJ1-3 | 16 | TRBV14 | - | TGTGCCAGCGGTCCCCGCGGGGGAGCAACTGGAAACACCATATATTTT | CASGPRGGATGNTIYF
few | TRBJ2-3 | 15 | TRBV7-2 | TRBD2 | TGTGCCAGCAGCTTACGACTAGCAGCCACAGATACGCAGTATTTT | CASSLRLAATDTQYF
- | TRBJ2-3 | 16 | TRBV13 | TRBD2 | TGTGCCAGCAGCTTATTTCCGGGAGGGACCACAGATACGCAGTATTTT | CASSLFPGGTTDTQYF
once | TRBJ1-3 | 14 | TRBV28 | - | TGTGCCAGCCGGACGGGAATATCTGGAAACACCATATATTTT | CASRTGISGNTIYF
once | TRBJ1-1 | 13 | TRBV3-1/TRBV3-2 | - | TGTGCCAGCAGCCCAACTTCGGTTACTGAAGCTTTCTTT | CASSPTSVTEAFF
- | TRBJ2-7 | 13 | TRBV30 | - | TGTGCCTGGAGTGTCCAGGCCTTGTACGAGCAGTACTTC | CAWSVQALYEQYF
- | TRBJ1-6 | 13 | TRBV6-5 | TRBD1 | TGTGCCAGCAGTAGGGACAGAAATTCACCCCTCCACTTT | CASSRDRNSPLHF
- | TRBJ2-7 | 15 | TRBV10-2 | TRBD2 | TGCGCCAGCAGTGAGCGGCCTAGCGGGGTCTACGAGCAGTACTTC | CASSERPSGVYEQYF
- | TRBJ2-7 | 11 | TRBV29-1 | - | TGCAGCGCAAAGAGCTCCTACGAGCAGTACTTC | CSAKSSYEQYF
- | TRBJ2-1 | 14 | TRBV27 | - | TGTGCCAGCAGGAAGTCAGGGGTGGGCGATGAGCAGTTCTTC | CASRKSGVGDEQFF
- | TRBJ2-5 | 15 | TRBV5-1 | TRBD1 | TGCGCCAGCAGCCTCCGGGACAGAGTCCAAGAGACCCAGTACTTC | CASSLRDRVQETQYF
- | TRBJ2-7 | 15 | TRBV7-2 | TRBD1 | TGTGCCAGCAGCCCGCACCCGGGACAGGGCTACGAGCAGTACTTC | CASSPHPGQGYEQYF
- | TRBJ1-5 | 15 | TRBV28 | - | TGTGCCAGCAGCCCGGGGGGAGGAGGCAATCAGCCCCAGCATTTT | CASSPGGGGNQPQHF
- | TRBJ2-7 | 17 | TRBV13 | TRBD2 | TGTGCCAGCAGCCCCTACCCTCTGGCGGGAGTAAGTGACGAGCAGTACTTC | CASSPYPLAGVSDEQYF
- | TRBJ2-5 | 16 | TRBV13 | TRBD1 | TGTGCCAGCAGCTATACAGGGGGACAGTACCAAGAGACCCAGTACTTC | CASSYTGGQYQETQYF
- | TRBJ2-2 | 20 | TRBV12-5 | TRBD2 | TGTGCTAGTGGCGAACCCCTGGGACTAGCGGGGGGAGGGGGCACCGGGGAGCTGTTTTTT | CASGEPLGLAGGGGTGELFF